The 25 T cell receptor beta chains listed next were all sequenced from one sample in a study of CD8 T cells in ankylosing spondylitis. TCRdb passed the 5' RACE reads through MiXCR, listing each CDR3 protein once. Of hundreds of thousands of distinct CDR3 sequences listed, about 19% were seen once; the top ten hold about 8.2%. The sample comprised blood, either unsorted or a sorted T cell fraction (not recorded which). The source is a male donor with ankylosing spondylitis or in good health (not recorded which).

For this clonotype: A read error may explain this, as a much larger clone is one base away. The gene calls are TRBV5-1 and TRBJ2-2; no definite D call. This CDR3 spans 14 amino acids. Germline lookup yields CDR1 SGHRS and CDR2 YFSETQ. V shed 2 bases and J shed 4 bases, with 9 bases lying between them. The DNA for the CDR3 is TGCGCCAGCAGCTTCAGCGAGAGCACCGGGGAGCTGTTTTTT. Its translation is CASSFSESTGELFF.

The chain joins TRBV28 to TRBJ2-1, with TRBD2 identical over 13 bases. Germline CDR1 MDHEN, CDR2 SYDVKM. V was pared by 4 bases and J by 9 bases, with 9 bases of the junction left unmatched. CDR3 length: 16 amino acids. The CDR3 DNA reads TGTGCCAGCAGTTCCAAACTAGCGGGAGGGCCAAGTGAGCAGTTCTTC. Its translation: CASSSKLAGGPSEQFF.

This CDR3 is CASKPPGGGTDTQYF. The CDR3 nucleotides read TGTGCCAGCAAACCTCCTGGCGGGGGTACAGATACGCAGTATTTT. The V call is TRBV2, the J call TRBJ2-3, with TRBD2 matching 7 bases. CDR1 and CDR2 (germline): SNHLY, FYNNEI. With 7 bases clipped from V and 3 bases from J, the junction kept 10 bases outside the gene matches. The CDR3 has 15 amino acids.

CDR3 nucleotide sequence: TGTGCCATCAGTGCCGGGTCGAACAATCAGCCCCAGCATTTT. It encodes CAISAGSNNQPQHF. The rearrangement uses TRBV10-3 and TRBJ1-5; D unresolved. The CDR3 spans 14 residues. The V end was cut by 4 bases, the J end by 3 bases, with 10 bases between. Germline V gives CDR1 ENHRY, CDR2 SYGVKD.

At least ten counts were recorded for this clonotype. V usage is TRBV12-3 or TRBV12-4 and J usage is TRBJ2-5; 9 bases are shared with TRBD2. CDR3 length: 16 residues. J was trimmed by 5 bases and V by 5 bases; bases with no gene match: 12. CDR3 sequence: CASSNQGGTSKETQYF. The CDR3 nucleotides read TGTGCCAGCAGTAACCAAGGTGGGACTAGCAAGGAGACCCAGTACTTC.

Concerning this clonotype itself: Possible read error: a much larger clone is one base away. The genes are TRBV7-3 and TRBJ2-1; D not resolved. The CDR3 loop spans 12 amino acids. Germline CDR1 is SGHTA and CDR2 is FQGTGA. CDR3 DNA sequence: TGTGCCAGCAGCTCCCGCTACAATGTGCAGTTCTTC. It codes for CASSSRYNVQFF.

This clonotype was detected only a few times. The V call is TRBV30, the J call TRBJ2-4; 9 bases line up with TRBD2. This CDR3 spans 14 amino acids. V was pared by 2 bases and J by 5 bases, with 4 bases of the junction left unmatched. Germline-derived CDR1 and CDR2 are GTSNPN and SVGIG (reference sequence). The DNA of the CDR3 is TGTGCCTGGAGTTCTAGCGGGGTTCAAAACATTCAGTACTTC. It specifies CAWSSSGVQNIQYF. Drawing the rest from reference TRBV30 and TRBJ2-4, the complete variable domain is SQTIHQWPATLVQPVGSPLSLECTVEGTSNPNLYWYRQAAGRGLQLLFYSVGIGQISSEVPQNLSASRPQDRQFILSSKKLLLSDSGFYLCAWSSSGVQNIQYFGAGTRLSVL.

This clonotype was seen a handful of times. The chain recombines TRBV5-1 with TRBJ1-2; 7 bases are a match to TRBD1. The CDR3 is 15 amino acids. Germline values: CDR1 SGHRS, CDR2 YFSETQ. The V segment lost 4 bases and the J segment 7 bases; nucleotides outside the gene matches: 13. In nucleotides, the CDR3 is TGCGCCAGCAGCCCCACCCCTCAAACAGGGGCTGGCTACACCTTC. Encoded protein: CASSPTPQTGAGYTF.

J is TRBJ1-1 and V is TRBV5-1; TRBD1 might be the D (5 bases). Deletions cut 0 bases from V and 1 base from J, with 10 bases between. CDR3 size: 15 residues. CDR1 is SGHRS, CDR2 YFSETQ, per germline. CDR3 residues: CASSLAPQENTEAFF. The CDR3 nucleotides are TGCGCCAGCAGCTTGGCCCCACAGGAGAACACTGAAGCTTTCTTT.

There are a few counts of this clonotype. V gene TRBV27 combines with J gene TRBJ2-3; a weak D match, TRBD2 (5 bases). The CDR3 consists of 13 residues. Trimming shortened V by 6 bases and J by 3 bases, and 10 bases separated the two germline ends. CDR1 is MNHEY, CDR2 SMNVEV, per germline (reference sequence). This chain's CDR3 is CASRALATDTQYF. CDR3 in DNA: TGTGCCAGCAGAGCCTTAGCGACAGATACGCAGTATTTT.

This clonotype was seen a few times. V is TRBV21-1 and J is TRBJ2-1; TRBD1 is the table's D call, not checked against the DNA. TRBV21-1 is a listed pseudogene. The CDR3 contains 16 residues. CDR3 nucleotides: TGTGCCAGCAGCACCCCTGACAGGGGGTTGGTCAATGAGCAGTTCTTC. This translates into CASSTPDRGLVNEQFF.

Turning to this clonotype: This may come from a read error, since a much larger clone is one base off. The chain combines TRBV12-3 or TRBV12-4 with TRBJ2-1, with 7 bases fitting TRBD1. This CDR3 has 14 residues. The CDR3 bases are TGTGCCAGCAGTCGACAGGGAGCCTACAATGTGCAGTTCTTC. This encodes CASSRQGAYNVQFF.

The chain carries TRBV28 and TRBJ1-6; D is undetermined. Germline V gene lookup returns CDR1 MDHEN and CDR2 SYDVKM. The CDR3 contains 12 residues. The CDR3 here is CATEDLGSPLHF. CDR3 DNA: TGTGCTACTGAAGACTTGGGTTCACCCCTCCACTTT.

This clonotype was recorded a few times. The genes are TRBV6-5 and TRBJ1-4, with TRBD1 matching 8 bases. CDR1 MNHEY and CDR2 SVGAGI come from the germline V gene. The J segment lost 5 bases and the V segment lost 4 bases, leaving 3 bases of the junction unmatched. This CDR3 comprises 14 residues. CDR3 in DNA: TGTGCCAGCAGTTTTGACAGGGGCAATGAAAAACTGTTTTTT. Translated, it gives CASSFDRGNEKLFF.

CDR3 sequence (DNA): TGCAGTGCTCTGACAGGCCGAGAGACCCAGTACTTC. This translates into CSALTGRETQYF. V gene TRBV20-1 combines with J gene TRBJ2-5, with D maybe TRBD1 (6 bases). CDR3 length: 12 residues. V gave up 5 bases and J gave up 4 bases, with 11 bases separating them. CDR1 DFQATT and CDR2 SNEGSKA come from the germline V gene (reference sequence).

The chain is built from TRBV20-1 and TRBJ1-6, with a tentative D call TRBD1 (5 bases). Germline V CDR1 and CDR2: DFQATT, SNEGSKA (reference sequence). CDR3 size: 15 residues. Trimming took 0 bases from V and 5 from J, leaving 11 bases between them. The CDR3 region has the DNA TGCAGTGCTAGAGACCAGGGATACCATAATTCACCCCTCCACTTT. Translating it yields CSARDQGYHNSPLHF.

Comments on this clonotype: An end of the junction differs from the germline gene, which may be a read error. The genes are TRBV20-1 and TRBJ1-2; D might be TRBD1 (5 bases). Germline V gene sequence: CDR1 DFQATT, CDR2 SNEGSKA (reference sequence). This CDR3 is 10 amino acids long. The CDR3 DNA reads as TGCAGCGCTACCAGGGATGGCTACACCTTC. This sequence encodes CSATRDGYTF.

The rearrangement links TRBV5-5 to TRBJ2-3; 9 bases match TRBD2. The V gene's germline CDR1 is SGHKS and CDR2 YYEKEE (reference sequence). This CDR3 has 16 amino acids. Trimming at V came to 1 base and at J to 1 base, leaving 4 bases not matched to a gene. DNA for the CDR3: TGTGCCAGCAGCTTGCTTGCGGGGGGGCGCACAGATACGCAGTATTTT. It yields the protein CASSLLAGGRTDTQYF.

This chain joins TRBV6-2 or TRBV6-3 and TRBJ1-6; D perhaps matches TRBD1 (6 bases). The germline gives CDR1 MNHEY, CDR2 SVGEGT. The CDR3 runs 17 residues. The germline V and J ends were trimmed by 6 bases and 11 bases, with 26 bases remaining between them. CDR3 sequence reads: CASRQSSGQRIDPPLHF. In nucleotides, the CDR3 is TGTGCCAGCAGACAGTCCTCGGGACAAAGAATTGATCCACCCCTCCACTTT.

The rearrangement uses TRBV5-1 and TRBJ2-3; TRBD1 is a possible D gene (5 bases). CDR1 SGHRS and CDR2 YFSETQ come from the germline V gene. The CDR3 sequence is 15 residues long. V lost 1 base and J 3 bases, leaving 12 bases between the germline ends. The CDR3 spells CASSLMGQWTDTQYF. The CDR3 DNA follows: TGCGCCAGCAGCTTGATGGGGCAGTGGACAGATACGCAGTATTTT. Complete variable domain (other parts from reference TRBV5-1 and TRBJ2-3): KAGVTQTPRYLIKTRGQQVTLSCSPISGHRSVSWYQQTPGQGLQFLFEYFSETQRNKGNFPGRFSGRQFSNSRSEMNVSTLELGDSALYLCASSLMGQWTDTQYFGPGTRLTVL.

The sample holds a few counts of this clonotype. V is TRBV20-1 and J is TRBJ2-1; 7 nucleotides match TRBD2. Per germline, CDR1 DFQATT and CDR2 SNEGSKA (reference sequence). V was pared by 0 bases and J by 7 bases, with 6 bases of the junction left unmatched. The CDR3 totals 14 residues. CDR3 sequence reads: CSARELAVQNEQFF. In nucleotides, the CDR3 is TGCAGTGCTAGAGAGCTAGCGGTACAAAATGAGCAGTTCTTC.

A few counts support this clonotype. The chain uses TRBV11-1 and TRBJ2-1; TRBD1 agrees at 12 bases. The CDR3 sequence is 15 residues long. Germline assignment: CDR1 SGHAT and CDR2 FQDESV (reference sequence). Trimming at V came to 5 bases and at J to 8 bases, leaving 7 bases not matched to a gene. CDR3 sequence (DNA): TGTGCCAGCAGCAAGGGACAGGGGGCGTCCCATGAGCAGTTCTTC. Its protein product is CASSKGQGASHEQFF.

The chain employs TRBV20-1 and TRBJ2-3; D ambiguous. The CDR3 is 16 residues long. Germline V gives CDR1 DFQATT, CDR2 SNEGSKA (reference sequence). V shed 1 base and J shed 0 bases, with 14 bases lying between them. The CDR3 here is CSARGAPRYSTDTQYF. The CDR3, as DNA: TGCAGTGCTAGAGGGGCCCCTAGATATAGCACAGATACGCAGTATTTT.

This clonotype turned up a few times. CDR3: CSAGRTSGRAWNEQFF. In DNA form, the CDR3 reads TGCAGTGCTGGGAGGACTAGCGGGAGGGCGTGGAATGAGCAGTTCTTC. The chain joins TRBV20-1 to TRBJ2-1, with 15 bases aligning to TRBD2. J lost 7 bases, V lost 5 bases, and 9 bases had no gene match. Germline V gene data show CDR1 as DFQATT and CDR2 as SNEGSKA (reference sequence). The length of the CDR3 is 16 residues.

The rearrangement links TRBV19 to TRBJ2-5; D is ambiguous. The V and J ends lost 4 bases and 5 bases respectively, with 11 bases between them. This CDR3 region has 13 residues. The V gene's germline CDR1 is LNHDA and CDR2 SQIVND (reference sequence). CDR3 bases: TGTGCCAGTAGTACAAGCAGCGCGGAGACCCAGTACTTC. This translates into CASSTSSAETQYF.